A single sample gave rise to the 29 T cell receptor beta chains below, sequenced in a study of T cell responses to AZD1222 COVID-19 vaccine. Data came from immunoSEQ multiplex PCR; TCRdb stores just in-frame clones and leaves some out. This sample yields nearly 35,000 clones, of which 80% to 90% are seen a single time; around 6.5% belongs to the top ten. This specimen was peripheral blood, taken on day 0 of AZD1222 vaccination. Receptors were obtained from an adult in good health.

This chain uses TRBV7-2 with TRBJ2-1, with 14 bases fitting TRBD2. The CDR3 has 16 residues. CDR1 SGHTA and CDR2 FQGNSA come from the germline V gene. V lost 5 bases and J lost 2; bases outside the gene matches: 2. In nucleotides, the CDR3 is TGTGCCAGCAGCCCGGGACTAGCGGGGGCCTACAATGAGCAGTTCTTC. This encodes CASSPGLAGAYNEQFF. The whole variable domain, remainder taken from reference TRBV7-2 and TRBJ2-1, is GAGVSQSPSNKVTEKGKDVELRCDPISGHTALYWYRQSLGQGLEFLIYFQGNSAPDKSGLPSDRFSAERTGGSVSTLTIQRTQQEDSAVYLCASSPGLAGAYNEQFFGPGTRLTVL.

This sequence joins TRBV25-1 and TRBJ1-6, with TRBD1 matching over 7 bases. V lost 5 bases and J lost 0; bases outside the gene matches: 4. This CDR3 region has 16 residues. Germline CDR1 reads MGHDK; CDR2 reads SYGVNS. In DNA form, the CDR3 reads TGTGCCAGCAGTCAGGGGGGGGGCTCCTATAATTCACCCCTCCACTTT. Encoded protein: CASSQGGGSYNSPLHF.

This sequence joins TRBV18 and TRBJ1-2; D perhaps matches TRBD1 (6 bases). Germline assignment: CDR1 KGHSH and CDR2 LQKENI. This CDR3 has 13 amino acids. Deletions cut 2 bases from V and 5 bases from J, with 9 bases between. DNA for the CDR3: TGTGCCAGCTCACCAGACAGGATTTATGGCTACACCTTC. It is translated as CASSPDRIYGYTF.

The chain uses TRBV19 and TRBJ2-5; TRBD2 might be the D (6 bases). CDR1 is LNHDA and CDR2 is SQIVND in the germline V gene (reference sequence). Trimming removed 5 bases at V and 6 bases at J, with 16 bases between. This CDR3 has 14 residues. The DNA of the CDR3 is TGTGCCAGTAGTCTGGGCGGGGTGGTGAAGACCCAGTACTTC. Translating gives CASSLGGVVKTQYF.

This clone has a single count. The V gene is TRBV6-5, the J gene TRBJ2-1; 10 bases fit TRBD1. The CDR3 runs 14 residues. The V gene end was trimmed by 5 bases and the J gene end by 6 bases; junction bases not matched to a gene: 4. In germline, CDR1 is MNHEY, CDR2 SVGAGI. The CDR3 DNA reads as TGTGCCAGCAGTCCTGGACAGGGGGGCAATGAGCAGTTCTTC. Its protein product is CASSPGQGGNEQFF.

The rearrangement links TRBV15 to TRBJ2-7; a possible D gene is TRBD2 (6 bases). V lost 0 bases to trimming and J lost 4 bases, with 13 bases between them. The CDR3 length is 15 residues. CDR1 and CDR2 (germline): LNHNV, YYDKDF (reference sequence). The CDR3 loop reads CATSRDRGIGYEQYF. CDR3 in DNA: TGTGCCACCAGCAGAGATCGGGGGATTGGATACGAGCAGTACTTC.

The V gene is TRBV7-7, the J gene TRBJ2-2, with D perhaps TRBD2 (6 bases). The CDR3 has 17 residues. Germline V gene data show CDR1 as SSHAT and CDR2 as FNYEAQ (reference sequence). V was clipped by 1 base and J by 4 bases, with 16 bases between them. CDR3 protein: CASSLVVGPRGTGELFF. Here the CDR3 DNA reads TGTGCCAGCAGCTTAGTGGTAGGGCCGCGGGGCACCGGGGAGCTGTTTTTT.

The genes are TRBV9 and TRBJ2-1, with TRBD2 matching 15 bases. CDR1 and CDR2 from the germline V gene are SGDLS and YYNGEE. After removal of 0 bases from V and 4 bases from J, the junction contained 5 bases not matched to a gene. This CDR3 region has 18 residues. The CDR3 region has the DNA TGTGCCAGCAGCGTAGGAGGGACTAGCGGGGGGACGTACAATGAGCAGTTCTTC. Amino acids: CASSVGGTSGGTYNEQFF.

The gene calls are TRBV28 and TRBJ1-6, with TRBD1 matching over 10 bases. The CDR3 sequence is 14 residues long. The J segment lost 9 bases and the V segment lost 7 bases, leaving 6 bases of the junction unmatched. Germline V gene data show CDR1 as MDHEN and CDR2 as SYDVKM. The CDR3 DNA reads as TGTGCCAGCATTCAAGGGACAGGGGTTTCACCCCTCCACTTT. Translation gives CASIQGTGVSPLHF.

This clone has a single count. The J gene is TRBJ1-1, the V gene TRBV28; D gene uncertain. CDR1 and CDR2 (germline): MDHEN, SYDVKM. This CDR3 has 13 amino acids. Trimming shortened V by 2 bases and J by 2 bases, and 6 bases separated the two germline ends. CDR3 coding DNA: TGTGCCAGCAGTTTAAGATATAACACTGAAGCTTTCTTT. Protein: CASSLRYNTEAFF.

The chain recombines TRBV9 with TRBJ2-5; 8 nucleotides agree with TRBD2. The germline V gene encodes CDR1 SGDLS and CDR2 YYNGEE. CDR3 length equals 16 residues. With 4 bases clipped from V and 7 bases from J, the junction kept 15 bases outside the gene matches. CDR3 sequence reads: CASSPGGGGLMLTQYF. As DNA, the CDR3 is TGTGCCAGCAGCCCCGGGGGCGGGGGGCTTATGTTGACCCAGTACTTC.

The chain joins TRBV2 to TRBJ2-2; no clear D. Germline V gene lookup returns CDR1 SNHLY and CDR2 FYNNEI. This CDR3 has 11 residues. The ends were cut back, 7 bases at V and 2 bases at J, with 2 bases in the middle. CDR3 bases: TGTGCCAGCACCAACACCGGGGAGCTGTTTTTT. Its translation: CASTNTGELFF.

This clone was detected only a few times. J is TRBJ2-1 and V is TRBV29-1, with TRBD2 matching 11 bases. The CDR3 spans 16 residues. V was clipped by 3 bases and J by 2 bases; unmatched bases: 6. The germline V gene encodes CDR1 SQVTM and CDR2 ANQGSEA. The DNA for the CDR3 is TGCAGCGTTGAGTTGGTAGCGGGAGGGACCTACAATGAGCAGTTCTTC. It encodes CSVELVAGGTYNEQFF.

V usage is TRBV5-1 and J usage is TRBJ2-1; 7 bases are a match to TRBD2. The V gene end was trimmed by 0 bases and the J gene end by 0 bases; junction bases not matched to a gene: 3. Germline V gene sequence: CDR1 SGHRS, CDR2 YFSETQ. The CDR3 is 16 amino acids. This chain's CDR3 is CASSLVAGYSYNEQFF. CDR3 DNA sequence: TGCGCCAGCAGCTTGGTAGCGGGTTACTCCTACAATGAGCAGTTCTTC.

The rearrangement links TRBV6-5 to TRBJ2-2; D gene ambiguous. The germline gives CDR1 MNHEY, CDR2 SVGAGI. CDR3 size: 14 residues. Trimming pared 2 bases from V and 1 base from J, leaving 5 bases between. The CDR3 sequence: CASSYRQNTGELFF. The DNA of the CDR3 is TGTGCCAGCAGTTACCGACAGAACACCGGGGAGCTGTTTTTT.

The chain is built from TRBV15 and TRBJ1-2, with D possibly TRBD1 on 5 matching bases. The V end lost 1 base, the J end lost 8 bases, and 8 bases lay between the germline ends. The CDR3 is 12 amino acids. The V gene's germline CDR1 is LNHNV and CDR2 YYDKDF (reference sequence). This CDR3 reads CATSRAQGGYTF. In DNA form, the CDR3 reads TGTGCCACCAGCAGAGCTCAGGGCGGCTACACCTTC.

The chain uses TRBV4-2 and TRBJ2-7, with 7 bases fitting TRBD2. Losses at the gene ends were 2 bases for V and 0 bases for J; bases not matched to a gene: 10. The CDR3 has 17 amino acids. Germline-derived CDR1 and CDR2 are LGHNA and YNFKEQ. CDR3 sequence: CASSQLWRGRGSYEQYF. The CDR3 DNA reads as TGTGCCAGCAGCCAACTTTGGCGTGGGAGGGGCTCCTACGAGCAGTACTTC.

This chain uses TRBV4-1 with TRBJ2-7; 9 nucleotides align to TRBD1. The J segment lost 2 bases and the V segment lost 5 bases, leaving 7 bases of the junction unmatched. This CDR3 has 15 amino acids. Germline values: CDR1 MGHRA, CDR2 YSYEKL. CDR3 loop: CASSYRDRATYEQYF. DNA of the CDR3: TGCGCCAGCAGCTACCGGGACAGGGCAACCTACGAGCAGTACTTC.

This clone was seen only once. V usage is TRBV28 and J usage is TRBJ1-1; no clear D. CDR1 and CDR2 (germline): MDHEN, SYDVKM. The CDR3 spans 14 residues. V was clipped by 3 bases and J by 5 bases, with 13 bases between them. The CDR3 reads CASSFRGLGTEAFF. The CDR3 DNA sequence: TGTGCCAGCAGTTTTAGAGGGCTCGGGACTGAAGCTTTCTTT.

The V gene is TRBV14, the J gene TRBJ1-1, with D unresolved. CDR3 length: 16 residues. Looked up from germline, CDR1 is SGHDN and CDR2 is FVKESK. V lost 1 base and J lost 4, with 16 bases in between. This chain's CDR3 is CASSQVNSLPGTEAFF. CDR3 sequence (DNA): TGTGCCAGCAGCCAAGTCAACTCGCTTCCCGGCACTGAAGCTTTCTTT.

This chain links TRBV28 with TRBJ1-2, with D unresolved. The V end was cut by 2 bases, the J end by 6 bases, with 13 bases between. The length of the CDR3 is 14 residues. Germline V CDR1 and CDR2: MDHEN, SYDVKM. This CDR3 reads CASSLQTNLHGYTF. CDR3 DNA: TGTGCCAGCAGTTTACAGACAAACTTGCATGGCTACACCTTC.

Here the CDR3 reads CAWSEDSNQPQHF. CDR3 nucleotide sequence: TGTGCCTGGAGTGAGGATAGCAATCAGCCCCAGCATTTT. The chain recombines TRBV30 with TRBJ1-5, with unresolved D. The CDR3 sequence is 13 residues long. The V gene lost 1 base and the J gene lost 0 bases, with 4 bases spanning the gap. CDR1 and CDR2 from the germline V gene are GTSNPN and SVGIG (reference sequence).

J is TRBJ2-1 and V is TRBV5-8; 15 bases are a match to TRBD2. The CDR3 is 16 amino acids. Trimming took 4 bases from V and 7 from J; bases not matched to a gene: 6. The germline CDR1 and CDR2 sequences are SGHTS and YDEGEE. The CDR3 loop reads CASSRGLAGGQNEQFF. Written as DNA, the CDR3 is TGTGCCAGCAGCCGCGGACTAGCGGGAGGGCAGAATGAGCAGTTCTTC. Using reference TRBV5-8 and TRBJ2-1 for the parts outside the CDR3, the full variable domain is EAGVTQSPTHLIKTRGQQATLRCSPISGHTSVYWYQQALGLGLQFLLWYDEGEERNRGNFPPRFSGRQFPNYSSELNVNALELEDSALYLCASSRGLAGGQNEQFFGPGTRLTVL.

V and J are TRBV29-1 and TRBJ2-5, with D maybe TRBD1 (6 bases). The length of the CDR3 is 11 residues. The germline V gene encodes CDR1 SQVTM and CDR2 ANQGSEA. Deletions cut 8 bases from V and 4 bases from J, with 11 bases between. CDR3 in amino acids: CSPIRGETQYF. CDR3 DNA sequence: TGCAGCCCCATCAGGGGAGAGACCCAGTACTTC.

In its sample, this clone was seen a few times. The V and J genes are TRBV10-3 and TRBJ1-1, with a weak D call TRBD1 (5 bases). In germline, CDR1 is ENHRY, CDR2 SYGVKD. Trimming shortened V by 2 bases and J by 1 base, and 11 bases separated the two germline ends. The CDR3 extends over 15 amino acids. The CDR3 DNA reads TGTGCCATCAGTGAGGGGGGGTACTCGAACACTGAAGCTTTCTTT. Residues: CAISEGGYSNTEAFF.

This chain uses TRBV6-1 with TRBJ2-3, with 8 positions matching TRBD2. Looked up from germline, CDR1 is MNHNS and CDR2 is SASEGT. Trimming removed 1 base from V and 6 bases from J; junction bases left unmatched: 9. This CDR3 is 16 amino acids long. The CDR3 sequence: CASSEVRGGPSDTQYF. The CDR3 DNA is TGTGCCAGCAGTGAAGTTCGGGGGGGCCCGTCGGATACGCAGTATTTT.

The chain uses TRBV11-2 and TRBJ1-2, with a tentative D call TRBD1 (5 bases). V was clipped by 1 base and J by 7 bases, with 13 bases between them. CDR3 size: 14 residues. Per germline, CDR1 SGHAT and CDR2 FQNNGV. The CDR3 coding sequence is TGTGCCAGCAGCTTAGGGCAGGGACGCGGTGGCTACACCTTC. Protein: CASSLGQGRGGYTF.

This chain joins TRBV11-2 and TRBJ1-2; D might be TRBD1 (5 bases). This CDR3 is 13 amino acids long. The germline gives CDR1 SGHAT, CDR2 FQNNGV. V was shortened by 3 bases and J by 4 bases, with 9 bases between the two germline ends. The CDR3 here is CASSFGATYGYTF. CDR3 nucleotides: TGTGCCAGCAGCTTCGGGGCTACCTATGGCTACACCTTC.

The chain couples TRBV6-6 to TRBJ2-2; D is possibly TRBD1 (6 bases). The germline CDR1 and CDR2 sequences are MNHNY and SVGAGI (reference sequence). The CDR3 runs 16 residues. The V and J ends lost 0 bases and 1 base respectively, with 9 bases between them. The CDR3 protein is CASSYSLQGNTGELFF. The CDR3 coding sequence is TGTGCCAGCAGTTACTCGTTACAGGGGAACACCGGGGAGCTGTTTTTT.